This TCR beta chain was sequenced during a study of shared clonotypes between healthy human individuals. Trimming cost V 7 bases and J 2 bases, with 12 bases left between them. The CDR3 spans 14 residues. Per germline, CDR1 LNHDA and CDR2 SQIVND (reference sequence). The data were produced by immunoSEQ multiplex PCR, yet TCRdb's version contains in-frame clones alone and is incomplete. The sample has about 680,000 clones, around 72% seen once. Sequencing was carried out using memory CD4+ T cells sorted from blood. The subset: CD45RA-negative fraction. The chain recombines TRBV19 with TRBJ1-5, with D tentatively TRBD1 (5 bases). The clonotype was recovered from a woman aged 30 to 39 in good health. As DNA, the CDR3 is TGTGCCAGTAAGGACAACTCCCGCAATCAGCCCCAGCATTTT. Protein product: CASKDNSRNQPQHF.